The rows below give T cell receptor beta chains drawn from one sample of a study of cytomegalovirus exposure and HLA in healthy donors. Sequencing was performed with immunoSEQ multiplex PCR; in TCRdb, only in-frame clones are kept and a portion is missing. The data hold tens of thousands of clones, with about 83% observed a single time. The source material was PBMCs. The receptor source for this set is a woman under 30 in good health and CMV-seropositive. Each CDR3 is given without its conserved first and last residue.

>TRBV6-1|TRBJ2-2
ATHLGANTGELF
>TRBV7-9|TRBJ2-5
ASSLLGGAQETQY
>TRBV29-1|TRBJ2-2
SGRTGEAGELF
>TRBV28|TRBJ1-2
ASSLSDYGYT
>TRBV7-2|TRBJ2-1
ASSLSIGTRSNEQF
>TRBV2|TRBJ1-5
ASRGGASSSNQPQH
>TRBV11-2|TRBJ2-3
ASSSPPDTQY
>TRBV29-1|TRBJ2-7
SALAGGPGEQY
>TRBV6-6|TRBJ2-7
ASSHPGQGDEQY
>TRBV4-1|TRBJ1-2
ASSYSRDRGSYGYT
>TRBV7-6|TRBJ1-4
ASSPDNGNEKLF
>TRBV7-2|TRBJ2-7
ASSSTSGVVSYEQY
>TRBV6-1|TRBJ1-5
ASLSDRGRQPQH
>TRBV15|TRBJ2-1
ATSQTGNEQF
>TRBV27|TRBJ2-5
ASSLSPRAQETQY
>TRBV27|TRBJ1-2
ASSLKGNQGNYGYT
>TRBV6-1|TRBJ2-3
ASSEAASAADTQY
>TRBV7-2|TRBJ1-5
ASSPGYNQPQH
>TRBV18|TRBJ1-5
DSSPGISGQGSQPQH
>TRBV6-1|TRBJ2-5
ASIQSPPLGVQY
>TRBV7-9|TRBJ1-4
ASRQGEATNEKLF
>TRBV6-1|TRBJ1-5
ASEPGHQFNQPQH
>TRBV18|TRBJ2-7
ASSPGTSGYEQY